Sequencing of this TCR beta chain was carried out in a study of T cell responses to AZD1222 COVID-19 vaccine. Study observations and caveats: Most donors were white British and more were female, and clonal diversity was possibly underestimated. Vaccination with two AZD1222 doses was followed by a rise in Spike-specific TCR breadth and depth.

CDR3 length equals 11 residues. Per the germline V gene, CDR1 is SGDLS and CDR2 is YYNGEE. With V trimmed by 0 bases and J by 13 bases, 1 base remained unmatched. Generated by immunoSEQ multiplex PCR, the TCRdb table keeps only in-frame clones and is missing some. The table lists about 73,000 clones, 89% of them singletons, with 9.3% in the top ten. As for this clone: Antigen: not known.

The chain is built from TRBV9 and TRBJ2-1; 7 bases are a match to TRBD1. This specimen consisted of peripheral blood, obtained 28 days after the second AZD1222 dose. This TCR was recovered from an adult who received the AZD1222 COVID-19 vaccine. Here the CDR3 reads CASSVGDSQFF. CDR3 DNA sequence: TGTGCCAGCAGCGTAGGGGACAGTCAGTTCTTC.